What follows are 13 T cell receptor beta chains derived from one specimen sequenced in a study of early stage breast cancer tumors. Measured with immunoSEQ multiplex PCR; TCRdb has only the in-frame clones, and not every one. The sample includes tens of thousands of clones, more than 70% of them seen just once. The sequencing input was blood. The receptors here all came from a person aged 35-49 years with breast cancer.

The V and J genes are TRBV7-6 and TRBJ1-1, with D tentatively TRBD1 (5 bases). Between the trimmed V and J ends, which lost 5 bases and 5 bases, there was a span of 15 bases. Looked up from germline, CDR1 is SGHVS and CDR2 is FNYEAQ. The CDR3 consists of 14 residues. As DNA, the CDR3 is TGTGCCAGCAGCCCGAACGCCGGGGGGACTGAAGCTTTCTTT. The encoded protein is CASSPNAGGTEAFF.

The CDR3 DNA sequence: TGTGCCTGGAGTGAGGCGGGGGCCTATGGCTACACCTTC. Protein: CAWSEAGAYGYTF. The chain is built from TRBV30 and TRBJ1-2, with a tentative D call TRBD1 (6 bases). CDR1 is GTSNPN, CDR2 SVGIG, per germline (reference sequence). Trimming cost V 1 base and J 4 bases, with 10 bases left between them. CDR3 length: 13 residues.

The chain has TRBV11-1 and TRBJ1-1, with D possibly being TRBD1 (6 bases). Germline V lookup: CDR1 SGHAT, CDR2 FQDESV (reference sequence). V was cut by 3 bases and J by 1 base, with 9 bases left in between. The CDR3 spans 14 residues. The CDR3 coding sequence is TGTGCCAGCAGCTTCTGGACAGAGAACACTGAAGCTTTCTTT. This translates into CASSFWTENTEAFF.

This sequence joins TRBV11-2 and TRBJ2-7; 7 positions agree with TRBD2. Germline values: CDR1 SGHAT, CDR2 FQNNGV. The CDR3 contains 14 residues. The junction had 7 bases not matched to a gene; V was cut back by 3 bases and J by 5 bases. CDR3 bases: TGTGCCAGCAGCTTGGCGGGAGAGCCCCACGAGCAGTACTTC. It encodes CASSLAGEPHEQYF.

The CDR3 nucleotides are TGTGCCAGCAGCATGGAATGGGGCGGAGGGACTAGCACAGATACGCAGTATTTT. Its protein is CASSMEWGGGTSTDTQYF. J is TRBJ2-3 and V is TRBV7-2; D is perhaps TRBD2 (6 bases). The CDR3 is made up of 18 amino acids. Deletions cut 5 bases from V and 0 bases from J, with 21 bases between. The germline gives CDR1 SGHTA, CDR2 FQGNSA.

The rearrangement links TRBV10-3 to TRBJ2-7; either TRBD1 or TRBD2 may supply D (6 bases each). V was shortened by 0 bases and J by 5 bases, with 14 bases between the two germline ends. The CDR3 is 15 residues long. From germline, CDR1 is ENHRY and CDR2 SYGVKD. The CDR3 DNA follows: TGTGCCATCAGTGAGTCCGGAGGGGGTTACAACGAGCAGTACTTC. Protein product: CAISESGGGYNEQYF.

About this clone itself: A much larger clonotype is one base distant, so this may be a read error. The chain couples TRBV11-3 to TRBJ1-1; D not resolved. In germline, CDR1 is SGHNT, CDR2 YENEEA. Between the trimmed V and J ends, which lost 1 base and 1 base, there was a span of 4 bases. The CDR3 length is 13 residues. The CDR3 sequence is CASSLGQNTEAFF. The DNA of the CDR3 is TGTGCCAGCAGCTTAGGGCAGAACACTGAAGCTTTCTTT.

CDR3 loop: CAWNRAPNTEAFF. The CDR3 DNA sequence: TGTGCCTGGAATAGGGCGCCGAACACTGAAGCTTTCTTT. The V and J genes are TRBV30 and TRBJ1-1; D remains ambiguous. Germline V gene data show CDR1 as GTSNPN and CDR2 as SVGIG (reference sequence). Trimming took 4 bases from V and 1 from J, leaving 10 bases between them. The CDR3 consists of 13 residues. Using reference TRBV30 and TRBJ1-1 for the parts outside the CDR3, the full variable domain is SQTIHQWPATLVQPVGSPLSLECTVEGTSNPNLYWYRQAAGRGLQLLFYSVGIGQISSEVPQNLSASRPQDRQFILSSKKLLLSDSGFYLCAWNRAPNTEAFFGQGTRLTVV.

The rearrangement joins TRBV18 to TRBJ2-1; a weak D match, TRBD1 (6 bases). Trimming cost V 6 bases and J 6 bases, with 6 bases left between them. The CDR3 covers 11 residues. Germline CDR1 reads KGHSH; CDR2 reads LQKENI. CDR3 nucleotides: TGTGCCAGCTCCAGGGGCAATGAGCAGTTCTTC. This sequence encodes CASSRGNEQFF.

The V gene is TRBV7-8, the J gene TRBJ1-2, with D possibly matching TRBD1 (5 bases). The CDR3 is made up of 16 amino acids. The ends were cut back, 0 bases at V and 0 bases at J, with 11 bases in the middle. From germline, CDR1 is SGHVS and CDR2 FQNEAQ. The CDR3 protein is CASSLASQGTNYGYTF. DNA of the CDR3: TGTGCCAGCAGCTTAGCGTCGCAGGGTACTAACTATGGCTACACCTTC.

This chain links TRBV7-3 with TRBJ2-2, with D possibly TRBD2 on 6 matching bases. The CDR3 covers 13 residues. The germline gives CDR1 SGHTA, CDR2 FQGTGA. V shed 5 bases and J shed 8 bases, with 12 bases lying between them. The CDR3 DNA reads as TGTGCCAGCAGCCCCGAAGGGAGGGGGGAGCTGTTTTTT. This encodes CASSPEGRGELFF.

The V call is TRBV19, the J call TRBJ2-1; perhaps TRBD2 as D (5 bases). Germline CDR1 reads LNHDA; CDR2 reads SQIVND (reference sequence). This CDR3 comprises 15 residues. The V end lost 2 bases, the J end lost 3 bases, and 11 bases lay between the germline ends. The CDR3 coding sequence is TGTGCCAGTAGTATAACCAGCGGAGTCTACAATGAGCAGTTCTTC. The encoded protein is CASSITSGVYNEQFF. The full variable domain, in which reference TRBV19 and TRBJ2-1 provide the parts outside the CDR3, is DGGITQSPKYLFRKEGQNVTLSCEQNLNHDAMYWYRQDPGQGLRLIYYSQIVNDFQKGDIAEGYSVSREKKESFPLTVTSAQKNPTAFYLCASSITSGVYNEQFFGPGTRLTVL.

The V gene is TRBV27, the J gene TRBJ1-4, with a tentative D call TRBD1 (5 bases). CDR1 is MNHEY, CDR2 SMNVEV, per germline (reference sequence). CDR3 size: 17 residues. V dropped 2 bases and J dropped 4 bases, with 17 bases sitting between them. The CDR3 protein is CASSLAPWQGGNEKLFF. The CDR3 region has the DNA TGTGCCAGCAGTTTAGCCCCCTGGCAGGGTGGTAATGAAAAACTGTTTTTT.